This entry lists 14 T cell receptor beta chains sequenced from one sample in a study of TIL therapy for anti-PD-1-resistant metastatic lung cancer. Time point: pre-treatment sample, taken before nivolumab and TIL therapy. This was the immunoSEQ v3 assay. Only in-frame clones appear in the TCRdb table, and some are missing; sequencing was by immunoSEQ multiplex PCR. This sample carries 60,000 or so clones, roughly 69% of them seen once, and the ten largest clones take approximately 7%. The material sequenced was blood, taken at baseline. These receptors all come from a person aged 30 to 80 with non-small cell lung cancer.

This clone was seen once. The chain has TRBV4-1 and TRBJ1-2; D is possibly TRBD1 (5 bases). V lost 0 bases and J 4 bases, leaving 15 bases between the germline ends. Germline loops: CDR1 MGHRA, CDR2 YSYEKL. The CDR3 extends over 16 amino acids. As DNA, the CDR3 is TGCGCCAGCAGCCAAGAGAGTTGGGACGCTGGCTATGGCTACACCTTC. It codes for CASSQESWDAGYGYTF.

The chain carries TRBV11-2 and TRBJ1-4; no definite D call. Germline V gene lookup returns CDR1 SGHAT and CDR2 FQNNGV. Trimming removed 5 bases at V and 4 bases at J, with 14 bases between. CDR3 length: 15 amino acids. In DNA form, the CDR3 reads TGTGCCAGCAGCATAGGGCAGCAGAATAATGAAAAACTGTTTTTT. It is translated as CASSIGQQNNEKLFF. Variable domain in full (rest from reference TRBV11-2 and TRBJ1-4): EAGVAQSPRYKIIEKRQSVAFWCNPISGHATLYWYQQILGQGPKLLIQFQNNGVVDDSQLPKDRFSAERLKGVDSTLKIQPAKLEDSAVYLCASSIGQQNNEKLFFGSGTQLSVL.

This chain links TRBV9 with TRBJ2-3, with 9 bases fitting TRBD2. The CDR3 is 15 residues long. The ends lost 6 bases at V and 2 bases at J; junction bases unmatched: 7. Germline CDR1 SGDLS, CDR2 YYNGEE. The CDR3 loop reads CASTKERGATDTQYF. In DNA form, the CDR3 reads TGTGCCAGCACAAAGGAGCGGGGGGCCACAGATACGCAGTATTTT.

CDR3 region: CASSLLAESYEQYF. For the CDR3, the DNA is TGTGCCAGCAGCTTATTAGCGGAATCCTACGAGCAGTACTTC. This chain links TRBV7-3 with TRBJ2-7, with D perhaps matching TRBD2 (6 bases). V was trimmed by 2 bases and J by 1 base, leaving 9 bases between them. The germline CDR1 and CDR2 sequences are SGHTA and FQGTGA. This CDR3 is 14 amino acids long.

CDR3 residues: CASSPSAGGNTGELFF. The CDR3 coding sequence is TGTGCCAGCAGTCCGAGCGCAGGGGGGAACACCGGGGAGCTGTTTTTT. This rearrangement joins TRBV2 to TRBJ2-2; 7 bases align to TRBD1. The V gene end was trimmed by 5 bases and the J gene end by 1 base; junction bases not matched to a gene: 7. The CDR3 has 16 residues. Germline CDR1 and CDR2: SNHLY and FYNNEI.

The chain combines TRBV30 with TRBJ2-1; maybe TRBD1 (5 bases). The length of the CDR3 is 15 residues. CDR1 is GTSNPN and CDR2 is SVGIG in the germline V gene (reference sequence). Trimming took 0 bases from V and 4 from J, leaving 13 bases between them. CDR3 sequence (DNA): TGTGCCTGGAGTGTCCGGGTTGGGGCTTACAATGAGCAGTTCTTC. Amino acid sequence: CAWSVRVGAYNEQFF. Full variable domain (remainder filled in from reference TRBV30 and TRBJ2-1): SQTIHQWPATLVQPVGSPLSLECTVEGTSNPNLYWYRQAAGRGLQLLFYSVGIGQISSEVPQNLSASRPQDRQFILSSKKLLLSDSGFYLCAWSVRVGAYNEQFFGPGTRLTVL.

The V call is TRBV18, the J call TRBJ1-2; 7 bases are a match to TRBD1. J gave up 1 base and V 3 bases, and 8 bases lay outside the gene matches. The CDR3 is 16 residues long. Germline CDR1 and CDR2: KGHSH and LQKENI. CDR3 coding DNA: TGTGCCAGCTCACCCGACAGGGAATTAGATAACTATGGCTACACCTTC. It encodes CASSPDRELDNYGYTF.

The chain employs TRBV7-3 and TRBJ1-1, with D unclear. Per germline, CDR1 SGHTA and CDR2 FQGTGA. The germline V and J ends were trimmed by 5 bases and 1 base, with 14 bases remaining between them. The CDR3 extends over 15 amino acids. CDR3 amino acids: CASSLMAGENTEAFF. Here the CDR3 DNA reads TGTGCCAGCAGCCTTATGGCAGGAGAGAACACTGAAGCTTTCTTT. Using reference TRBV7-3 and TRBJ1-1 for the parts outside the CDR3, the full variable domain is GAGVSQTPSNKVTEKGKYVELRCDPISGHTALYWYRQSLGQGPEFLIYFQGTGAADDSGLPNDRFFAVRPEGSVSTLKIQRTERGDSAVYLCASSLMAGENTEAFFGQGTRLTVV.

DNA for the CDR3: TGTGCCAGTAGTAGGCTAGCGGGATCCTACGAGCAGTACTTC. Translated: CASSRLAGSYEQYF. This chain connects TRBV19 to TRBJ2-7, with 9 bases matching TRBD2. V dropped 4 bases and J dropped 1; count of bases not matched to a gene: 2. This CDR3 region has 14 residues. Germline CDR1 reads LNHDA; CDR2 reads SQIVND (reference sequence).

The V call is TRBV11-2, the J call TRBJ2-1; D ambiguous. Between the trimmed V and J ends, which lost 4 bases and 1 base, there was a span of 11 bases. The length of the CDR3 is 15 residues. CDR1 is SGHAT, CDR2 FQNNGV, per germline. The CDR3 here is CASSSTPSSYNEQFF. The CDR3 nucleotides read TGTGCCAGCAGCTCGACCCCGAGTTCCTACAATGAGCAGTTCTTC.

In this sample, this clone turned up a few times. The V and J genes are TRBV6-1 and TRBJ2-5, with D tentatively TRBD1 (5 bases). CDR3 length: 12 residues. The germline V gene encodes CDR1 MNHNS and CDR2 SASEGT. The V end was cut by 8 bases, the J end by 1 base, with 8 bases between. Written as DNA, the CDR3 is TGTGCCAGCGGACACTTCCAAGAGACCCAGTACTTC. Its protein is CASGHFQETQYF.

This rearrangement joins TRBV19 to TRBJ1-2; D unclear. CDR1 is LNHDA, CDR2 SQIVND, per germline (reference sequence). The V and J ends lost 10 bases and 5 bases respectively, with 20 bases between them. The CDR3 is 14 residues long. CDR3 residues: CATANQPLIYGYTF. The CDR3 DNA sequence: TGTGCCACAGCGAATCAGCCTCTAATTTATGGCTACACCTTC.

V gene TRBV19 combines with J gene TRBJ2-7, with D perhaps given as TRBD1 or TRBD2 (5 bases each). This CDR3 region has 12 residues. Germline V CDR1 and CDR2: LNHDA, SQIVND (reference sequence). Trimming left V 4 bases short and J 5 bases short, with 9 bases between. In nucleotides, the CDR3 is TGTGCCAGTAGTAGGGGGTTCAACGAGCAGTACTTC. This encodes CASSRGFNEQYF.

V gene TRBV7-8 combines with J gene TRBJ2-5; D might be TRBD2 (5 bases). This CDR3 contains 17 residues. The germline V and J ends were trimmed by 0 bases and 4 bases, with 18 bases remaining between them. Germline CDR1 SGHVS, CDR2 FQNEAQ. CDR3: CASSLARTAVPVETQYF. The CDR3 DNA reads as TGTGCCAGCAGCTTAGCGCGAACAGCGGTCCCTGTAGAGACCCAGTACTTC.